The sequence of this TCR beta chain was determined in a study of blood T cell repertoires in COVID-19. Across the whole study: Samples taken during acute and convalescent COVID-19 were collected in the United States, Italy and Spain. T cells, B-cell-depleted T cells, or PBMCs provided the cDNA or gDNA that served as material.

Germline CDR1 and CDR2: SGHTA and FQGTGA. V lost 5 bases and J lost 9; bases outside the gene matches: 7. The length of the CDR3 is 14 residues. Original handling: Scientists estimated how many nucleated cells there were by amplifying reference gene primers. Sequenced by immunoSEQ multiplex PCR; TCRdb stores in-frame clones only, minus some. From that table come the V and J calls and clone size; the DNA was used to work out D and trimming. The repertoire holds 210,000 or so clones, with around 86% as singletons. The TCR comes from a human donor in a cohort sampled during active COVID-19. Sequences were obtained from peripheral blood. The gene calls are TRBV7-3 and TRBJ1-6, with TRBD1 matching 7 bases. For the CDR3, the DNA is TGTGCCAGCAGCCTCACAGGGGTGGGTTCACCCCTCCACTTT. Translated: CASSLTGVGSPLHF.